The clone carrying this T cell receptor beta chain was counted ten times or more. Its antigen is as yet unknown. This entry belongs to a study of Graves' ophthalmopathy and Graves' hyperthyroidism. Study in general: Specimen type is peripheral blood, obtained at initial diagnosis before any treatment. The study, taken as a whole, reports: The 13-signature model separated ophthalmopathy from stable hyperthyroidism at just under 90% sensitivity and nearly 83% specificity.

CDR3 regions of TCR beta were amplified from RNA transcripts. HTBI primers were employed in first-round RT-PCR, then a second-round multiplex PCR followed. In TCRdb, the multiplex PCR reads were re-called with MiXCR into one record per CDR3 protein. Of about 210,000 distinct CDR3 sequences in the sample, 25% to 30% were seen once. Trimming stripped 0 bases from V and 8 bases from J, with 11 bases between. Germline V gene data show CDR1 as SGHDT and CDR2 as YYEEEE. The CDR3 sequence is 13 residues long. The chain links TRBV5-6 to TRBJ1-2, with no clear D. The TCR originated in a man aged 50 to 60 with Graves' ophthalmopathy. Sequenced sample: peripheral blood. This chain's CDR3 is CASSLVGSWGYTF. CDR3 nucleotide sequence: TGTGCCAGCAGCTTGGTAGGGAGCTGGGGCTACACCTTC.